This T cell receptor (beta chain) is drawn from a study of read filtering for tumor transcriptome and immune sequencing. Across the whole study: Among patients, roughly 17 were male and approximately 15 female, aged roughly 47 to 90 (mean about 72).

This clonotype was detected ten times or more. Molecular barcoded adaptors covering alpha/delta and beta/gamma chains were used on 400 to 450 ng RNA. TCRdb ran MiXCR on the reads and lists one entry per CDR3 protein. The sample lists 48,000 or so distinct CDR3 sequences; roughly a fifth were seen once. Germline V lookup: CDR1 SEHNR, CDR2 FQNEAQ (reference sequence). This CDR3 comprises 16 residues. With 1 base clipped from V and 2 bases from J, the junction kept 6 bases outside the gene matches. The clonotype was recovered from a donor at least 40 years old with multiple myeloma. Sequencing used a population of CD138-negative cells sorted from bone marrow. The chain links TRBV7-9 to TRBJ2-3, with 7 bases matching TRBD1. DNA of the CDR3: TGTGCCAGCAGCTTAGGGACAGGAATTTTCACAGATACGCAGTATTTT. It translates to CASSLGTGIFTDTQYF. Full variable domain (outside the CDR3, taken from reference TRBV7-9 and TRBJ2-3): DTGVSQNPRHKITKRGQNVTFRCDPISEHNRLYWYRQTLGQGPEFLTYFQNEAQLEKSRLLSDRFSAERPKGSFSTLEIQRTEQGDSAMYLCASSLGTGIFTDTQYFGPGTRLTVL.